This record concerns one TCR beta chain sequence. This sample was included in a study of blood T cell repertoires in COVID-19. Study summary: Researchers got acute and convalescent COVID-19 samples from the United States, Italy and Spain. PBMCs, B-cell-depleted T cells, or T cells provided the cDNA or gDNA that made up the material.

The CDR3 is 15 residues long. V was shortened by 5 bases and J by 7 bases, with 20 bases between the two germline ends. Germline CDR1 is SGHAT and CDR2 is FQDESV (reference sequence). Study processing details: Amplification with reference gene primers provided the estimates of nucleated cell counts. Data came from immunoSEQ multiplex PCR; TCRdb stores just in-frame clones and leaves some out. The DNA was the basis for D and trimming; V, J and clone size are from that table. Altogether 70,000 or so clones are present, roughly four fifths being singletons, with the ten largest covering around 21%. The chain uses TRBV11-1 and TRBJ2-5, with D possibly being TRBD2 (5 bases). The sample consisted of peripheral blood. The source of this sequence is a man between 70 and 80 years old with acute or convalescent COVID-19. For the CDR3, the DNA is TGTGCCAGCAGCCATGCGGGCAGCTTGGGTGGGACCCAGTACTTC. Protein sequence: CASSHAGSLGGTQYF.